The next 6 T cell receptor beta chains were all read from a single sample in a study of blood T cell repertoires in COVID-19. Profiling relied on immunoSEQ multiplex PCR, and the TCRdb table lists in-frame clones only, not all of them. The sample records approximately 380,000 clones, approximately 90% being singletons. Sequenced sample: PBMCs or T cells enriched from blood (not recorded which). The receptors come from a woman aged 18 to 35 who had recovered from COVID-19.

This chain joins TRBV9 and TRBJ1-2; D might be TRBD1 (5 bases). Germline loops: CDR1 SGDLS, CDR2 YYNGEE. The CDR3 consists of 14 residues. The ends were cut back, 3 bases at V and 4 bases at J, with 13 bases in the middle. CDR3 loop: CASSASTGAYGYTF. CDR3 in DNA: TGTGCCAGCAGCGCATCAACTGGGGCCTATGGCTACACCTTC.

The chain joins TRBV10-3 to TRBJ1-4; 10 bases fit TRBD1. Germline lookup yields CDR1 ENHRY and CDR2 SYGVKD. With V trimmed by 4 bases and J by 8 bases, 7 bases remained unmatched. This CDR3 is 15 amino acids long. The CDR3 region has the DNA TGTGCCATCAGTGTAGACAGGGGGCTTCGGGAAAAACTGTTTTTT. This gives the protein CAISVDRGLREKLFF.

This clone turned up a few times. The DNA of the CDR3 is TGTGCCAGCAGCCCTCCGGGGACAGGGGAAGAGCCCCAGCATTTT. Amino acid sequence: CASSPPGTGEEPQHF. The gene calls are TRBV7-9 and TRBJ1-5; 10 nucleotides agree with TRBD1. CDR1 is SEHNR, CDR2 FQNEAQ, per germline (reference sequence). The V segment lost 5 bases and the J segment 8 bases; nucleotides outside the gene matches: 9. This CDR3 spans 15 amino acids.

The chain carries TRBV2 and TRBJ2-7, with 7 bases matching TRBD1. J gave up 1 base and V 9 bases, and 12 bases lay outside the gene matches. CDR3 size: 15 residues. Germline CDR1 SNHLY, CDR2 FYNNEI. CDR3 region: CARGREYRGSYEQYF. As DNA, the CDR3 is TGTGCCAGGGGGAGAGAGTACAGGGGTTCCTACGAGCAGTACTTC.

The chain combines TRBV7-9 with TRBJ1-6; TRBD1 might be the D (6 bases). Germline values: CDR1 SEHNR, CDR2 FQNEAQ (reference sequence). This CDR3 contains 16 residues. V gave up 3 bases and J gave up 2 bases, with 11 bases separating them. As DNA, the CDR3 is TGTGCCAGCAGCTTTACAGGGTACACCTATAATTCACCCCTCCACTTT. Residues: CASSFTGYTYNSPLHF.

This clone has only one observation. The V gene is TRBV5-1, the J gene TRBJ1-4; 11 bases match TRBD1. The germline gives CDR1 SGHRS, CDR2 YFSETQ. V shed 4 bases, J shed 0 bases, and the junction held 8 bases outside the gene matches. The CDR3 runs to 18 residues. CDR3 region: CASSDWTGGFTTNEKLFF. CDR3 coding DNA: TGCGCCAGCAGCGACTGGACAGGGGGCTTTACAACTAATGAAAAACTGTTTTTT. Full variable domain (outside the CDR3, taken from reference TRBV5-1 and TRBJ1-4): KAGVTQTPRYLIKTRGQQVTLSCSPISGHRSVSWYQQTPGQGLQFLFEYFSETQRNKGNFPGRFSGRQFSNSRSEMNVSTLELGDSALYLCASSDWTGGFTTNEKLFFGSGTQLSVL.